This entry lists 13 T cell receptor beta chains sequenced from one sample in a study of blood T cell repertoires in COVID-19. Profiled with immunoSEQ multiplex PCR; TCRdb holds only in-frame clones, not every one. Of roughly 36,000 clones listed, roughly 94% are singletons. The specimen sequenced was peripheral blood. The receptors were gathered from a human donor with active COVID-19. The donor label of this sample is uncertain.

V is TRBV10-3 and J is TRBJ1-5; D might be TRBD1 (6 bases). Trimming took 10 bases from V and 10 from J, leaving 17 bases between them. This CDR3 comprises 12 residues. Germline assignment: CDR1 ENHRY and CDR2 SYGVKD. CDR3 DNA sequence: TGTGCCAGCCGGACAGAAGGGGGTCCCCAGCATTTT. This gives the protein CASRTEGGPQHF.

The chain joins TRBV21-1 to TRBJ1-1; TRBD1, the D gene given by the table, was not confirmed from the DNA. TRBV21-1 is a pseudogene. This CDR3 is built from 15 residues. The CDR3 sequence: CASSEKTGVNTEAFF. For the CDR3, the DNA is TGTGCCAGCAGCGAAAAGACAGGGGTGAACACTGAAGCTTTCTTT.

J is TRBJ1-5 and V is TRBV5-1, with 9 nucleotides matching TRBD1. Unmatched junction bases numbered 3, after V lost 3 bases and J lost 2 bases. Germline loops: CDR1 SGHRS, CDR2 YFSETQ. This CDR3 is built from 15 residues. CDR3 DNA: TGCGCCAGCAGCTGGACAGGGGAAGGCAATCAGCCCCAGCATTTT. It codes for CASSWTGEGNQPQHF.

The chain recombines TRBV19 with TRBJ2-2; TRBD1 matches 7 bases. In germline, CDR1 is LNHDA, CDR2 SQIVND (reference sequence). The CDR3 has 15 residues. The J segment lost 4 bases and the V segment lost 5 bases, leaving 7 bases of the junction unmatched. The CDR3 region is CASSVQGTSTGELFF. CDR3 coding DNA: TGTGCCAGTAGTGTACAGGGGACCAGCACCGGGGAGCTGTTTTTT.

The chain uses TRBV5-4 and TRBJ2-1, with 8 bases lining up with TRBD2. Trimming cost V 3 bases and J 6 bases; bases outside gene matches: 8. Germline V lookup: CDR1 SGHNT, CDR2 YYREEE (reference sequence). The CDR3 extends over 15 amino acids. CDR3 DNA: TGTGCCAGCAGCTCCCCGGGACTAGGCTTCAATGAGCAGTTCTTC. Translation: CASSSPGLGFNEQFF.

The chain has TRBV4-3 and TRBJ2-7; 8 nucleotides line up with TRBD1. J gave up 5 bases and V 4 bases, and 4 bases lay outside the gene matches. Germline CDR1 and CDR2: LGHNA and YSLEER. This CDR3 spans 13 amino acids. As DNA, the CDR3 is TGCGCCAGCAGCCCTAGGACAGGGAACGAGCAGTACTTC. The encoded protein is CASSPRTGNEQYF.

The gene calls are TRBV7-6 and TRBJ1-2, with a weak D call TRBD1 (6 bases). Trimming shortened V by 1 base and J by 4 bases, and 13 bases separated the two germline ends. Germline V CDR1 and CDR2: SGHVS, FNYEAQ. The CDR3 consists of 15 residues. CDR3 nucleotide sequence: TGTGCCAGCAGCTTAGGCTCGGCAGGGGCCTATGGCTACACCTTC. Translation: CASSLGSAGAYGYTF.

The CDR3 nucleotides read TGTGCCAGCAGCTTAGGCAGGGAAAATTCACCCCTCCACTTT. It specifies CASSLGRENSPLHF. The V gene is TRBV7-9, the J gene TRBJ1-6; possibly TRBD1 for D (5 bases). The V end was cut by 1 base, the J end by 7 bases, with 8 bases between. CDR3 length: 14 amino acids. Germline lookup yields CDR1 SEHNR and CDR2 FQNEAQ (reference sequence).

The V gene is TRBV21-1, the J gene TRBJ2-1; the table calls TRBD1, which could not be checked here. TRBV21-1 is a known pseudogene. The CDR3 extends over 15 amino acids. The CDR3 DNA follows: TGTGCCAGCAGCAAAGTCGGGACAGGGGTTTGTGAGCAGTTCTTC. The encoded protein is CASSKVGTGVCEQFF.

This chain links TRBV6-2 or TRBV6-3 with TRBJ1-1; D not certain. The V gene lost 6 bases and the J gene lost 8 bases, with 13 bases spanning the gap. Germline V CDR1 and CDR2: MNHEY, SVGEGT. This CDR3 region has 12 residues. The CDR3 loop is CASSDPTVEAFF. The CDR3 nucleotides read TGTGCCAGCAGCGACCCAACAGTCGAAGCTTTCTTT.

The chain couples TRBV5-5 to TRBJ1-1; D is ambiguous. CDR1 SGHKS and CDR2 YYEKEE come from the germline V gene (reference sequence). V lost 0 bases, J lost 2 bases, and 8 bases lay in between. The CDR3 length is 14 residues. CDR3 nucleotide sequence: TGTGCCAGCAGCTTGGGCGGCCTTAACACTGAAGCTTTCTTT. Its protein product is CASSLGGLNTEAFF. Full variable domain (outside the CDR3, taken from reference TRBV5-5 and TRBJ1-1): DAGVTQSPTHLIKTRGQQVTLRCSPISGHKSVSWYQQVLGQGPQFIFQYYEKEERGRGNFPDRFSARQFPNYSSELNVNALLLGDSALYLCASSLGGLNTEAFFGQGTRLTVV.

This chain connects TRBV21-1 to TRBJ2-5; no DNA check was done on the table's D call, TRBD2. TRBV21-1 is a listed pseudogene. CDR3 length: 18 residues. CDR3: CASTYLLSPLAGEETQYF. DNA for the CDR3: TGTGCCAGCACCTACCTACTGTCCCCCCTAGCGGGGGAGGAGACCCAGTACTTC.

This chain connects TRBV7-8 to TRBJ1-3; 9 nucleotides agree with TRBD1. This CDR3 has 14 amino acids. Germline loops: CDR1 SGHVS, CDR2 FQNEAQ. Germline trimming cut 4 bases from V and 7 bases from J; bases unmatched to any gene: 5. The CDR3 is CASSYRTGVNTIYF. Written as DNA, the CDR3 is TGTGCCAGCAGCTATCGGACAGGGGTCAACACCATATATTTT.